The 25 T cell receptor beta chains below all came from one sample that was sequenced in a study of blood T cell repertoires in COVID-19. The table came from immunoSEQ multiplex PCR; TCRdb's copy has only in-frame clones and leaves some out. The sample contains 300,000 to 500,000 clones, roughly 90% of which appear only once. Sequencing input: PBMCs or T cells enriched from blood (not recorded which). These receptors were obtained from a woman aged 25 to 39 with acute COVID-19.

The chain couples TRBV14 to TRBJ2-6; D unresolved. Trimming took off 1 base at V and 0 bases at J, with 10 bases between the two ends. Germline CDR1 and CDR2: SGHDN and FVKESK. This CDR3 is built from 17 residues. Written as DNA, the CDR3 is TGTGCCAGCAGCCAAGTAATACAGTACTCTGGGGCCAACGTCCTGACTTTC. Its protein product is CASSQVIQYSGANVLTF.

The DNA of the CDR3 is TGTGCCAGTAGTATTGGTGGGGCACGGAATGAGCAGTTCTTC. This gives the protein CASSIGGARNEQFF. This sequence joins TRBV19 and TRBJ2-1; D might be TRBD1 (5 bases). The CDR3 extends over 14 amino acids. With 3 bases removed from V and 7 bases from J, the gap between germline ends came to 13 bases. Germline CDR1 and CDR2: LNHDA and SQIVND (reference sequence).

The CDR3 reads CATSDLLAGGRETQYF. In DNA form, the CDR3 reads TGTGCCACCAGTGATTTGTTAGCGGGGGGGCGCGAGACCCAGTACTTC. This chain uses TRBV24-1 with TRBJ2-5; TRBD2 matches 11 bases. In germline, CDR1 is KGHDR, CDR2 SFDVKD. The V and J ends lost 0 bases and 5 bases, in that order; junction bases with no gene match: 4. The CDR3 spans 16 residues.

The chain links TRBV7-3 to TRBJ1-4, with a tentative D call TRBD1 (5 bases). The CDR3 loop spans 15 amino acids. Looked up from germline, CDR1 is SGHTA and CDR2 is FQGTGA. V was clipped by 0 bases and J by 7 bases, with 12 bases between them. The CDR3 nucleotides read TGTGCCAGCAGCTTAACGGGGCTCCCGGGTGAAAAACTGTTTTTT. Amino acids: CASSLTGLPGEKLFF.

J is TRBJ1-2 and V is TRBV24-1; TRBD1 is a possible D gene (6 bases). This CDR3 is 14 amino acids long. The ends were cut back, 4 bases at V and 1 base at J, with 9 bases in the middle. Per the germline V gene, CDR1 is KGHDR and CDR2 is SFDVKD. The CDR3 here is CATSEPGDNYGYTF. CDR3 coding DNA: TGTGCCACCAGTGAACCAGGGGATAACTATGGCTACACCTTC.

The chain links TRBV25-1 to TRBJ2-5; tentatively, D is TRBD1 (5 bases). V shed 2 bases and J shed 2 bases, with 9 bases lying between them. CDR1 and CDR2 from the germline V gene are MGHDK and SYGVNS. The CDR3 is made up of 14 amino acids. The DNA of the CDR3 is TGTGCCAGCAGTGAAAGGGGCAGTCAAGAGACCCAGTACTTC. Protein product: CASSERGSQETQYF.

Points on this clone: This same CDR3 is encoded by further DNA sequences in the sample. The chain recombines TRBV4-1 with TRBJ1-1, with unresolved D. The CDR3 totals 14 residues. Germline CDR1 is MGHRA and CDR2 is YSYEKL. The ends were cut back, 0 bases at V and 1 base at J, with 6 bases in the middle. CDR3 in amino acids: CASSQEPGNTEAFF. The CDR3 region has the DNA TGCGCCAGCAGCCAAGAGCCAGGGAACACTGAAGCTTTCTTT.

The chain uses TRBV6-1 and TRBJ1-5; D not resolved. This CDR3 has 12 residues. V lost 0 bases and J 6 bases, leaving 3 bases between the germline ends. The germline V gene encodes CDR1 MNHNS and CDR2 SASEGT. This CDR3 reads CASSEAAQPQHF. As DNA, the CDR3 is TGTGCCAGCAGTGAAGCAGCTCAGCCCCAGCATTTT.

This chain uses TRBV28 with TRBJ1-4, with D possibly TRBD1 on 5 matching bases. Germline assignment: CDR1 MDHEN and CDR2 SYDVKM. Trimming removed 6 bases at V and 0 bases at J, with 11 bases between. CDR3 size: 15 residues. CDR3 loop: CASSRRGATNEKLFF. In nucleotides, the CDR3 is TGTGCCAGCAGCAGGCGGGGGGCAACTAATGAAAAACTGTTTTTT.

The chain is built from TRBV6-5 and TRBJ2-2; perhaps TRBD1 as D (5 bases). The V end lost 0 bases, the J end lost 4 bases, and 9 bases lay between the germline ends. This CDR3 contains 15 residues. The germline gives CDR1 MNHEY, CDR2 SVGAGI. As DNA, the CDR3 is TGTGCCAGCAGTTACTCGACGACAGTCACCGGGGAGCTGTTTTTT. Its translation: CASSYSTTVTGELFF.

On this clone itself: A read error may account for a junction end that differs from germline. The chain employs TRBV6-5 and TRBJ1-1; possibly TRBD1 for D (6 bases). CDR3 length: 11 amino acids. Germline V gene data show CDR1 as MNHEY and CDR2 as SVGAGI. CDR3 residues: CASSTGPGRSF. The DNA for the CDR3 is TGTGCCAGCAGTACAGGGCCCGGTCGTTCCTTT.

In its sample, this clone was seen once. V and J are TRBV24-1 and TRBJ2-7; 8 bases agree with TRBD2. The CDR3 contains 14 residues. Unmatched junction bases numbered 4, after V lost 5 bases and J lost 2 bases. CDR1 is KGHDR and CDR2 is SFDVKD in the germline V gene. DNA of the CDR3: TGTGCCACCAGTGCCGCGGGGGGAGCCTACGAGCAGTACTTC. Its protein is CATSAAGGAYEQYF.

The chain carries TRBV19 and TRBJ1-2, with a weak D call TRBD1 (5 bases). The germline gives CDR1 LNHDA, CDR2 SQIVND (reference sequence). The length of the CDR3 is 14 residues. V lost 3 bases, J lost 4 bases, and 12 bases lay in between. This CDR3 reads CASSIGDRPYGYTF. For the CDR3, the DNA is TGTGCCAGTAGTATCGGCGACAGACCCTATGGCTACACCTTC. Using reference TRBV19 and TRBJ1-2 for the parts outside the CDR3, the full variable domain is DGGITQSPKYLFRKEGQNVTLSCEQNLNHDAMYWYRQDPGQGLRLIYYSQIVNDFQKGDIAEGYSVSREKKESFPLTVTSAQKNPTAFYLCASSIGDRPYGYTFGSGTRLTVV.

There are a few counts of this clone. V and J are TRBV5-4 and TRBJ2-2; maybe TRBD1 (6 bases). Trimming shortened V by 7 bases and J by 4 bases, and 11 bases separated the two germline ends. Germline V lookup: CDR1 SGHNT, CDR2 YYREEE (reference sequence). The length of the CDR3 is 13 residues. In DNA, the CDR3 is TGTGCCAGCGGGGACATCCTCACCGGGGAGCTGTTTTTT. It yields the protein CASGDILTGELFF.

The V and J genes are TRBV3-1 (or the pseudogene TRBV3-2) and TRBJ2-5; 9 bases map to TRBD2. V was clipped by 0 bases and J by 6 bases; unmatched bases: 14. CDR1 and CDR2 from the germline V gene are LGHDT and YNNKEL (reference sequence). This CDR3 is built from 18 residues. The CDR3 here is CASSQDQSGGSSVKTQYF. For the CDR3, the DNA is TGTGCCAGCAGCCAAGATCAGAGCGGGGGGTCCTCCGTGAAGACCCAGTACTTC.

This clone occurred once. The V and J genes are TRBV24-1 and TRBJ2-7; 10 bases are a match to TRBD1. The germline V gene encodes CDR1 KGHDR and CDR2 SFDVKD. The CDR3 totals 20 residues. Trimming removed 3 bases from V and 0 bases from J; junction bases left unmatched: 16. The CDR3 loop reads CATSDPTGGSYSALSYEQYF. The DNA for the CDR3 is TGTGCCACCAGTGATCCGACAGGGGGCTCATATTCGGCTCTCTCCTACGAGCAGTACTTC.

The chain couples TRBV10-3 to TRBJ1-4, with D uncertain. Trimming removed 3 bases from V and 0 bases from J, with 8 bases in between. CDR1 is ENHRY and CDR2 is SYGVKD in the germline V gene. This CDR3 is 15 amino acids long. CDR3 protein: CAISDPRATNEKLFF. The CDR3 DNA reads TGTGCCATCAGTGATCCGAGGGCAACTAATGAAAAACTGTTTTTT.

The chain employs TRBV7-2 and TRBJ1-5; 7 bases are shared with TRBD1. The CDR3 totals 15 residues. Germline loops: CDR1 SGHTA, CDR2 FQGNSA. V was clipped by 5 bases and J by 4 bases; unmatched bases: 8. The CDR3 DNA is TGTGCCAGCAGCCTAGTGACAGGGACAAATCAGCCCCAGCATTTT. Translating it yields CASSLVTGTNQPQHF. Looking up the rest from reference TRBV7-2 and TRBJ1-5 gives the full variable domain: GAGVSQSPSNKVTEKGKDVELRCDPISGHTALYWYRQSLGQGLEFLIYFQGNSAPDKSGLPSDRFSAERTGGSVSTLTIQRTQQEDSAVYLCASSLVTGTNQPQHFGDGTRLSIL.

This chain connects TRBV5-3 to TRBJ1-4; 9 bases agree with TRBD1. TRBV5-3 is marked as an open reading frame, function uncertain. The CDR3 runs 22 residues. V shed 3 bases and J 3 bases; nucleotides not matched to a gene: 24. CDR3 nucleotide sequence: TGTGCCAGAAGCTGGACAGGGAACCCTCAGGACAGGGGCGCAGGAGCTAATGAAAAACTGTTTTTT. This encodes CARSWTGNPQDRGAGANEKLFF.

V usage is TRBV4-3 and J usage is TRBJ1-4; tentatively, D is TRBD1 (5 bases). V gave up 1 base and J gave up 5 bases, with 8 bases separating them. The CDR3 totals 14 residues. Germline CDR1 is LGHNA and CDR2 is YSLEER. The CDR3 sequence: CASSQGTRNEKLFF. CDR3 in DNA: TGCGCCAGCAGCCAAGGGACACGGAATGAAAAACTGTTTTTT.

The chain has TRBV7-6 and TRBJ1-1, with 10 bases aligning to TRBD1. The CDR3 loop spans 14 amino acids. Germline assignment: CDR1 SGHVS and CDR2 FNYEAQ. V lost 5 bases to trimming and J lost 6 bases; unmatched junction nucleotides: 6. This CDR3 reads CASSQGTGDAEAFF. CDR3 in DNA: TGTGCCAGCAGCCAAGGGACAGGGGACGCTGAAGCTTTCTTT.

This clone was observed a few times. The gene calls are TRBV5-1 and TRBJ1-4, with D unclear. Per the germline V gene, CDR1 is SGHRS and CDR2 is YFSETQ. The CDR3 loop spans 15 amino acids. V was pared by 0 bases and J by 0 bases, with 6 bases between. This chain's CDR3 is CASSLVPATNEKLFF. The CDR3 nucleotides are TGCGCCAGCAGCTTGGTTCCAGCAACTAATGAAAAACTGTTTTTT.

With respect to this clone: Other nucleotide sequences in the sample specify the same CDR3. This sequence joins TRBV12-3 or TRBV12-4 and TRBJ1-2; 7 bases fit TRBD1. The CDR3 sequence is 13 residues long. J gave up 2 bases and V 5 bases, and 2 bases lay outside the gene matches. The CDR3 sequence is CASSKTGNYGYTF. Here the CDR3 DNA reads TGTGCCAGCAGTAAGACAGGGAACTATGGCTACACCTTC.

The CDR3 bases are TGTGCCAGCAGCTTATCGGGGGACACTGAAGCTTTCTTT. Translation gives CASSLSGDTEAFF. The rearrangement joins TRBV11-3 to TRBJ1-1, with D maybe TRBD1 (5 bases). CDR3 length: 13 amino acids. V lost 2 bases, J lost 3 bases, and 7 bases lay in between. The V gene's germline CDR1 is SGHNT and CDR2 YENEEA.

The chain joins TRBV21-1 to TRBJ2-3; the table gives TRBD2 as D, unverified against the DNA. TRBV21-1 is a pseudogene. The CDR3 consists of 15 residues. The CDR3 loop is CAIKTSGGAQNTQYF. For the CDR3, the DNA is TGTGCCATCAAGACTAGCGGGGGGGCGCAGAATACGCAGTATTTT.